This section outlines one T cell receptor beta chain sequence together with its context. Its specificity is unknown. The ViraFEST assay expanded antigen-specific CD4+ T cells with viral peptide pools before sequencing. Researchers isolated CD4+ T cells once roughly ten days of culture had elapsed. This individual contracted SARS-CoV-2 between March and December 2020, as verified by PCR. This record belongs to a study of vaccination effects on CD4 cells after COVID-19. Study information: Sample donation by two convalescent patients took place 16 days and one week before vaccination.

Sequencing was performed with immunoSEQ multiplex PCR; in TCRdb, only in-frame clones are kept and a portion is missing. Of roughly 45,000 clones detected, around 66% appear once; the ten largest clones hold 25% to 35%. Germline V CDR1 and CDR2: MDHEN, SYDVKM. With 8 bases removed from V and 2 bases from J, the gap between germline ends came to 6 bases. This CDR3 comprises 12 residues. The J gene is TRBJ2-2, the V gene TRBV28; D is ambiguous. The source was CD4+ T cells from PBMCs cultured with a peptide pool, collected before COVID-19 vaccination. The receptor was isolated from a human donor who had a prior SARS-CoV-2 infection. In nucleotides, the CDR3 is TGTGCCAGCGAAGGAAACACCGGGGAGCTGTTTTTT. Its translation is CASEGNTGELFF.